This entry lists 30 T cell receptor beta chains sequenced from one sample in a study of molecular identifiers for immune sequencing clone quantification. TCRdb redid the calling of the PCR reads with MiXCR, one entry per CDR3 protein. In the table there are 300,000 to 400,000 distinct CDR3 sequences, 24% of which are singletons. The source material was naive CD8+ T cells from blood, with Jurkat cell RNA spiked in. This sample's subset: FACS-sorted CD8+CD4-CCR7+CD45RA+ naive T cells. The receptors come from a human donor in good health. Some libraries in this study had Jurkat cell RNA spiked in.

This clonotype was recorded at least ten times. The chain links TRBV19 to TRBJ1-4; D gene uncertain. Trimming pared 5 bases from V and 8 bases from J, leaving 18 bases between. This CDR3 contains 15 residues. Germline lookup yields CDR1 LNHDA and CDR2 SQIVND (reference sequence). The CDR3 coding sequence is TGTGCCAGTAGTGGTTTCATGTCCGGATGGGAAAAACTGTTTTTT. Translated, it gives CASSGFMSGWEKLFF.

The chain carries TRBV20-1 and TRBJ2-1; D uncertain. The CDR3 consists of 10 residues. Trimming left V 3 bases short and J 8 bases short, with 5 bases between. CDR1 is DFQATT and CDR2 is SNEGSKA in the germline V gene (reference sequence). The DNA of the CDR3 is TGCAGTGCTAGTATCCATGAGCAGTTCTTC. Its translation: CSASIHEQFF.

The V call is TRBV25-1, the J call TRBJ2-1; 9 nucleotides align to TRBD2. CDR3 length: 16 residues. CDR1 MGHDK and CDR2 SYGVNS come from the germline V gene. With V trimmed by 6 bases and J by 6 bases, 12 bases remained unmatched. Here the CDR3 reads CASRPVSGGGANEQFF. The CDR3 nucleotides are TGTGCCAGCAGACCCGTGTCGGGCGGGGGGGCCAATGAGCAGTTCTTC.

This clonotype appeared many times. The chain carries TRBV7-2 and TRBJ2-3; possible D gene TRBD2, 6 bases. The V end lost 6 bases, the J end lost 1 base, and 11 bases lay between the germline ends. The germline CDR1 and CDR2 sequences are SGHTA and FQGNSA. There are 14 residues in the CDR3. This chain's CDR3 is CASSWRGGTDTQYF. The CDR3 DNA reads as TGTGCCAGCAGTTGGCGGGGTGGCACAGATACGCAGTATTTT.

J is TRBJ1-4 and V is TRBV6-1; 10 nucleotides line up with TRBD1. The CDR3 sequence is 18 residues long. J lost 10 bases, V lost 1 base, and 15 bases had no gene match. The germline V gene encodes CDR1 MNHNS and CDR2 SASEGT. The CDR3 coding sequence is TGTGCCAGCAGTGAAGTGGGACAGGGGTTCGGGTTGGAAGCAAAACTGTTTTTT. Residues: CASSEVGQGFGLEAKLFF.

On this clonotype: A much larger clone lies a single base off, so this may be a read error. The chain has TRBV7-8 and TRBJ2-5; TRBD2 is a possible D gene (5 bases). Germline CDR1 is SGHVS and CDR2 is FQNEAQ. The CDR3 loop spans 15 amino acids. CDR3 in amino acids: CASGLAPLGLETQYF. CDR3 DNA sequence: TGTGCCAGCGGCTTAGCGCCCCTGGGTTTAGAGACCCAGTACTTC.

This clonotype was recorded at least ten times. The chain has TRBV15 and TRBJ2-1; 7 bases align to TRBD2. The length of the CDR3 is 15 residues. V shed 0 bases, J shed 9 bases, and the junction held 8 bases outside the gene matches. Germline V gene sequence: CDR1 LNHNV, CDR2 YYDKDF (reference sequence). The CDR3 here is CATSRDPTSLGEQFF. The CDR3 bases are TGTGCCACCAGCAGAGACCCGACTAGCTTAGGTGAGCAGTTCTTC.

J is TRBJ2-1 and V is TRBV6-5; D is possibly TRBD1 (7 bases). This CDR3 is 15 amino acids long. Germline CDR1 reads MNHEY; CDR2 reads SVGAGI. The V end was cut by 6 bases, the J end by 0 bases, with 12 bases between. The CDR3 coding sequence is TGTGCCAGCAGGGCGGGACAGAACTCCTACAATGAGCAGTTCTTC. Protein: CASRAGQNSYNEQFF.

This clonotype was detected a few times. For the CDR3, the DNA is TGTGCCAGCAGCGAACGATTGGCTAGCTATGGCTACACCTTC. Amino acid sequence: CASSERLASYGYTF. The rearrangement links TRBV7-9 to TRBJ1-2; D is unclear. The germline V gene has CDR1 SEHNR and CDR2 FQNEAQ (reference sequence). The CDR3 loop spans 14 amino acids. V was pared by 5 bases and J by 4 bases, with 14 bases between.

V is TRBV6-2 or TRBV6-3 and J is TRBJ2-7; D possibly corresponds to TRBD1 (6 bases). Germline V gene lookup returns CDR1 MNHEY and CDR2 SVGEGT. The CDR3 has 18 amino acids. The ends were cut back, 2 bases at V and 4 bases at J, with 24 bases in the middle. The CDR3 protein is CASSYTPWSPGQDYEQYF. The DNA for the CDR3 is TGTGCCAGCAGTTACACTCCGTGGTCCCCGGGACAAGATTACGAGCAGTACTTC.

In this sample, this clonotype turned up many times. This rearrangement joins TRBV29-1 to TRBJ2-3; D call uncertain. CDR3 length: 15 residues. In germline, CDR1 is SQVTM, CDR2 ANQGSEA. V lost 2 bases and J lost 0, with 12 bases in between. For the CDR3, the DNA is TGCAGCGTTGAATTATTTACAGAAAGCACAGATACGCAGTATTTT. This codes for CSVELFTESTDTQYF.

The chain combines TRBV4-3 with TRBJ2-5; 12 bases match TRBD2. Germline V CDR1 and CDR2: LGHNA, YSLEER. Unmatched junction bases numbered 4, after V lost 0 bases and J lost 5 bases. The length of the CDR3 is 16 residues. This chain's CDR3 is CASSQDRLAGVETQYF. CDR3 DNA sequence: TGCGCCAGCAGCCAAGATCGACTAGCGGGAGTGGAGACCCAGTACTTC.

This clonotype appeared a few times. This chain connects TRBV11-2 to TRBJ1-2, with D possibly matching TRBD1 (6 bases). CDR3 size: 12 residues. V dropped 4 bases and J dropped 13 bases, with 16 bases sitting between them. CDR1 and CDR2 (germline): SGHAT, FQNNGV. The CDR3 is CASSSSGPGATF. CDR3 sequence (DNA): TGTGCCAGCAGCTCATCTGGTCCAGGGGCCACCTTC.

This clonotype was seen repeatedly, ten times or more. The chain combines TRBV4-1 with TRBJ1-2; D is unclear. Trimming cost V 0 bases and J 8 bases, with 7 bases left between them. Germline values: CDR1 MGHRA, CDR2 YSYEKL. The CDR3 loop spans 12 amino acids. The CDR3 region has the DNA TGCGCCAGCAGCCAAGATCGAAGAGGCTACACCTTC. This encodes CASSQDRRGYTF.

This rearrangement joins TRBV12-3 or TRBV12-4 to TRBJ1-1; no firm D call. This CDR3 has 14 residues. The ends were cut back, 6 bases at V and 4 bases at J, with 15 bases in the middle. CDR3 in amino acids: CASSSPGESTEAFF. Written as DNA, the CDR3 is TGTGCCAGCAGCTCCCCCGGGGAGAGCACTGAAGCTTTCTTT.

This clonotype was observed a handful of times. The chain employs TRBV11-2 and TRBJ2-1; unclear D gene. The CDR3 is 13 residues long. Germline assignment: CDR1 SGHAT and CDR2 FQNNGV. The ends were cut back, 0 bases at V and 5 bases at J, with 5 bases in the middle. The CDR3, as DNA: TGTGCCAGCAGCTTAGAGTCCCACAATGAGCAGTTCTTC. Amino acid sequence: CASSLESHNEQFF.

V is TRBV20-1 and J is TRBJ2-3; the match to TRBD2 covers 10 bases. There are 15 residues in the CDR3. Germline assignment: CDR1 DFQATT and CDR2 SNEGSKA (reference sequence). With V trimmed by 3 bases and J by 4 bases, 7 bases remained unmatched. The DNA for the CDR3 is TGCAGTGCTAGGGGAAGCGGGGGGGCCTCAGATACGCAGTATTTT. Translated, it gives CSARGSGGASDTQYF.

This chain joins TRBV7-9 and TRBJ1-6, with D perhaps matching TRBD1 (6 bases). V was pared by 6 bases and J by 10 bases, with 25 bases between. CDR3 length: 17 amino acids. Germline lookup yields CDR1 SEHNR and CDR2 FQNEAQ (reference sequence). The CDR3 bases are TGTGCCAGCAGTTCGGGTCCGGGACAAGGTCTTGGCTCACCCCTCCACTTT. It encodes CASSSGPGQGLGSPLHF.

In this sample, this clonotype turned up a few times. The J gene is TRBJ2-3, the V gene TRBV12-3 or TRBV12-4; D may be TRBD1 (6 bases). The V end lost 3 bases, the J end lost 4 bases, and 11 bases lay between the germline ends. There are 14 residues in the CDR3. The CDR3 nucleotides read TGTGCCAGCAGTTTGTGGCAGGGGTCAGATACGCAGTATTTT. This encodes CASSLWQGSDTQYF.

The chain combines TRBV4-1 with TRBJ2-7, with no clear D. The CDR3 totals 14 residues. Germline CDR1 reads MGHRA; CDR2 reads YSYEKL. V shed 3 bases and J shed 2 bases, with 11 bases lying between them. The CDR3 region is CASSHSPSTYEQYF. The CDR3 nucleotides are TGCGCCAGCAGCCACAGCCCTTCCACCTACGAGCAGTACTTC.

The V and J genes are TRBV7-9 and TRBJ2-5; the D gene could be TRBD1 or TRBD2 (5 bases each). Germline-derived CDR1 and CDR2 are SEHNR and FQNEAQ (reference sequence). The germline V and J ends were trimmed by 1 base and 4 bases, with 19 bases remaining between them. The CDR3 runs 17 residues. CDR3 sequence: CASSLGNSRDERETQYF. CDR3 DNA sequence: TGTGCCAGCAGCTTAGGAAACTCCCGGGACGAAAGAGAGACCCAGTACTTC.

This clonotype was seen only a few times. The chain couples TRBV4-1 to TRBJ2-5; a weak D match, TRBD1 (6 bases). CDR1 is MGHRA, CDR2 YSYEKL, per germline. V lost 1 base to trimming and J lost 5 bases, with 14 bases between them. This CDR3 is built from 15 residues. The CDR3 DNA reads TGCGCCAGCAGCCAAGGCAGGGGATTGATCGAGACCCAGTACTTC. The encoded protein is CASSQGRGLIETQYF.

As to this clonotype: A read error may produce the germline difference seen at one junction end. The chain links TRBV20-1 to TRBJ2-2, with D possibly matching TRBD2 (5 bases). The CDR3 has 15 amino acids. CDR1 is DFQATT and CDR2 is SNEGSKA in the germline V gene (reference sequence). The CDR3: CSAPPLGGTAGEPFF. The CDR3 nucleotides read TGCAGTGCTCCGCCACTAGGCGGTACCGCCGGGGAGCCGTTTTTT.

This clonotype was counted a few times. The chain employs TRBV18 and TRBJ2-3; D gene uncertain. This CDR3 spans 17 amino acids. The ends were cut back, 4 bases at V and 1 base at J, with 18 bases in the middle. CDR1 is KGHSH and CDR2 is LQKENI in the germline V gene. The CDR3 sequence: CASSLSQVLRRTDTQYF. DNA for the CDR3: TGTGCCAGCTCACTGAGTCAGGTCCTTCGACGCACAGATACGCAGTATTTT.

This clonotype was seen a handful of times. The genes are TRBV20-1 and TRBJ2-3; possible D gene TRBD2, 6 bases. The V end lost 0 bases, the J end lost 0 bases, and 16 bases lay between the germline ends. The CDR3 consists of 17 residues. Germline V CDR1 and CDR2: DFQATT, SNEGSKA (reference sequence). In DNA form, the CDR3 reads TGCAGTGCTAGAGATGCTCTAGGGACTTTTAGCACAGATACGCAGTATTTT. Translating gives CSARDALGTFSTDTQYF.

The chain couples TRBV20-1 to TRBJ1-1; D gene ambiguous. The CDR3 is 11 amino acids. CDR1 is DFQATT and CDR2 is SNEGSKA in the germline V gene (reference sequence). V dropped 0 bases and J dropped 3 bases, with 2 bases sitting between them. DNA of the CDR3: TGCAGTGCTAGAGATTACACTGAAGCTTTCTTT. Translated: CSARDYTEAFF.

As concerns this clonotype: A read error may be the cause here, since a much bigger clone is one base away. The rearrangement joins TRBV20-1 to TRBJ1-1; TRBD1 might be the D (5 bases). The CDR3 contains 15 residues. Trimming shortened V by 0 bases and J by 3 bases, and 14 bases separated the two germline ends. Germline lookup yields CDR1 DFQATT and CDR2 SNEGSKA (reference sequence). CDR3 DNA sequence: TGCAGTGCTAGAGATTATCGGGGACGGGACACTGAAGCTTTCTTT. Its protein is CSARDYRGRDTEAFF.

The chain recombines TRBV29-1 with TRBJ2-7; D gene uncertain. Trimming took 5 bases from V and 0 from J, leaving 14 bases between them. The CDR3 runs 14 residues. The germline V gene has CDR1 SQVTM and CDR2 ANQGSEA. The CDR3: CSVHTGAGSYEQYF. In DNA, the CDR3 is TGCAGCGTTCATACCGGTGCCGGCTCCTACGAGCAGTACTTC.

The chain has TRBV4-3 and TRBJ1-4; no reliable D call. CDR1 LGHNA and CDR2 YSLEER come from the germline V gene. The V end was cut by 1 base, the J end by 3 bases, with 6 bases between. The CDR3 contains 14 residues. The DNA for the CDR3 is TGCGCCAGCAGCCAAGTTTGGTCTAATGAAAAACTGTTTTTT. This translates into CASSQVWSNEKLFF.

Of note for this clonotype: One end of the junction is discordant with germline, which a read error may explain. The J gene is TRBJ2-3, the V gene TRBV9, with no clear D. The CDR3 is made up of 13 amino acids. The V gene's germline CDR1 is SGDLS and CDR2 YYNGEE. This chain's CDR3 is CASSPPPTDTRYF. The CDR3 DNA reads TGTGCCAGCAGCCCCCCCCCCACAGATACGCGGTATTTT.